This is a list of T cell receptor beta chains from one sample in a study of post-analysis software for immune sequencing data. One entry per CDR3 protein, called by TCRdb with MiXCR from the PCR reads. Of roughly 800,000 distinct CDR3 sequences in the sample, about 50% were seen once. Sample: blood. The receptors were sampled from a girl aged 5 to 17 with multiple sclerosis. Both conserved end residues are part of each CDR3. A D gene is named only where the DNA matches it firmly. Only part of the rows carry a size: once, few, many, or a class if the clone is expanded.

v_gene	abundance	j_gene	d_gene	CDR3aa	CDR3nt
TRBV12-5	.	TRBJ1-1	.	CASGYVQGLNTEAFF	TGTGCTAGTGGTTACGTACAGGGATTGAACACTGAAGCTTTCTTT
TRBV19	.	TRBJ2-3	.	CASSIAPGDTQYF	TGTGCCAGTAGTATTGCTCCGGGAGATACGCAGTATTTT
TRBV7-3	few	TRBJ2-5	.	CASSLFAGNQETQYF	TGTGCCAGCAGCTTGTTCGCAGGCAACCAAGAGACCCAGTACTTC
TRBV3-1	.	TRBJ2-7	.	CASSQELAVSYEQYF	TGTGCCAGCAGCCAGGAATTGGCGGTCTCCTACGAGCAGTACTTC
TRBV11-1	.	TRBJ2-5	TRBD2	CASSLGTSYQETQYF	TGTGCCAGCAGCTTAGGGACTAGCTACCAAGAGACCCAGTACTTC
TRBV7-2	.	TRBJ2-7	.	CASSPSFSDWSSYEQYF	TGTGCCAGCAGCCCCTCGTTCTCGGACTGGAGCTCCTACGAGCAGTACTTC
TRBV29-1	once	TRBJ2-3	TRBD1	CSVRDRGQTDTQYF	TGCAGCGTTAGGGACAGGGGGCAGACAGATACGCAGTATTTT
TRBV7-2	.	TRBJ2-1	TRBD2	CASSLVPGGSGNEQFF	TGTGCCAGCAGCTTAGTGCCGGGCGGGAGTGGCAATGAGCAGTTCTTC
TRBV7-3	few	TRBJ2-3	.	CASSPAVGTDTQYF	TGTGCCAGCAGCCCTGCCGTGGGCACAGATACGCAGTATTTT
TRBV10-3	.	TRBJ1-1	.	CAISGVLRNTEAFF	TGTGCCATCAGTGGGGTATTGAGGAACACTGAAGCTTTCTTT
TRBV5-6	many	TRBJ2-7	.	CASSLSSTDEQYF	TGTGCCAGCAGCTTAAGCAGTACCGACGAGCAGTACTTC
TRBV5-1	.	TRBJ2-3	.	CASSLGGTLEGTDTQYF	TGCGCCAGCAGCTTGGGAGGGACCCTGGAAGGCACAGATACGCAGTATTTT
TRBV5-5	.	TRBJ2-7	TRBD2	CASSLTSGGLCEQYF	TGTGCCAGCAGCCTGACTAGCGGGGGGCTCTGCGAGCAGTACTTC
TRBV7-3	.	TRBJ2-1	TRBD2	CASSAWTSGGGYEQFF	TGTGCCAGCAGCGCCTGGACTAGCGGAGGAGGGTATGAGCAGTTCTTC
TRBV13	.	TRBJ2-7	.	CASSFSTGLHEQYF	TGTGCCAGCAGCTTCAGTACAGGGCTCCACGAGCAGTACTTC
TRBV12-5	few	TRBJ2-7	TRBD1	CASGLVMGGQGASYEQYF	TGTGCTAGTGGTTTGGTAATGGGGGGACAGGGGGCCTCCTACGAGCAGTACTTC
TRBV7-9	.	TRBJ2-2	.	CASSLAIFTGELFF	TGTGCCAGCAGCTTAGCGATCTTCACCGGGGAGCTGTTTTTT
TRBV5-1	few	TRBJ2-5	.	CASSLGGTPETQYF	TGCGCCAGCAGCTTGGGGGGCACGCCAGAGACCCAGTACTTC
TRBV29-1	.	TRBJ1-2	.	CSVAGAFGYTF	TGCAGCGTTGCGGGGGCGTTTGGCTACACCTTC
TRBV5-1	.	TRBJ2-1	TRBD1	CASSVDRGSDEQFF	TGCGCCAGCAGCGTGGACAGGGGTTCGGATGAGCAGTTCTTC
TRBV6-6	.	TRBJ2-1	TRBD2	CASSLLAEEQFF	TGTGCCAGCAGTCTACTAGCGGAAGAGCAGTTCTTC
TRBV7-2	.	TRBJ2-1	TRBD2	CASSLVVAGAGVRDEQFF	TGTGCCAGCAGCTTAGTTGTCGCCGGAGCGGGGGTCCGGGATGAGCAGTTCTTC
TRBV5-1	.	TRBJ2-1	.	CASSLGDPYNEQFF	TGCGCCAGCAGCTTGGGGGACCCCTACAATGAGCAGTTCTTC
TRBV29-1	.	TRBJ2-5	TRBD1	CSVEKQGLGTQYF	TGCAGCGTTGAGAAACAGGGGCTTGGGACCCAGTACTTC
TRBV6-1	few	TRBJ2-1	TRBD2	CASSEIGLAGGHEQFF	TGTGCCAGCAGTGAAATTGGACTAGCGGGGGGGCATGAGCAGTTCTTC
TRBV4-1	once	TRBJ2-6	TRBD1	CASTRQGSGANVLTF	TGCGCCAGCACTAGACAGGGCTCTGGGGCCAACGTCCTGACTTTC
TRBV4-1	.	TRBJ1-6	.	CASSQVFRMGISPLHF	TGCGCCAGCAGCCAAGTGTTTCGGATGGGGATTTCACCCCTCCACTTT
TRBV20-1	few	TRBJ2-7	.	CSARKPRAPYEQYF	TGCAGTGCTAGAAAACCCAGGGCCCCCTACGAGCAGTACTTC
TRBV29-1	once	TRBJ2-3	.	CSVLAGPDTQYF	TGCAGCGTTCTGGCAGGACCAGATACGCAGTATTTT
TRBV5-1	.	TRBJ1-1	TRBD1	CASSLEAGGVTRSTEAFF	TGCGCCAGCAGCTTGGAGGCAGGGGGGGTAACGAGAAGCACTGAAGCTTTCTTT
TRBV7-9	.	TRBJ2-3	.	CASLFTDTQYF	TGTGCCAGCCTATTCACAGATACGCAGTATTTT
TRBV19	.	TRBJ2-7	.	CASRDRSGRNEQYF	TGTGCCAGTAGGGACCGGAGTGGGCGGAACGAGCAGTACTTC
TRBV29-1	.	TRBJ2-1	TRBD2	CSAAGTSGNEQFF	TGCAGCGCCGCCGGGACTAGCGGCAATGAGCAGTTCTTC
TRBV6-6	.	TRBJ2-1	TRBD2	CASTLSSGQYSYNEQFF	TGTGCCAGCACCCTCTCTAGCGGGCAATATTCCTACAATGAGCAGTTCTTC
TRBV6-6	.	TRBJ1-2	TRBD1	CASRDTGGPNYGYTF	TGTGCCAGCAGGGACACAGGGGGACCTAACTATGGCTACACCTTC
TRBV7-6	few	TRBJ2-1	.	CASSTRQGRSEQFF	TGTGCCAGCAGCACCCGCCAGGGTAGGAGTGAGCAGTTCTTC
TRBV20-1	.	TRBJ2-3	TRBD2	CSASRTSGGTTDTQYF	TGCAGTGCTTCTCGGACTAGCGGGGGGACCACAGATACGCAGTATTTT
TRBV12-3/TRBV12-4	.	TRBJ2-5	TRBD2	CASGGTRPETQYF	TGTGCCAGCGGGGGGACTAGGCCAGAGACCCAGTACTTC
TRBV6-5	.	TRBJ2-7	.	CASSYLTGDYEQYF	TGTGCCAGCAGTTACTTGACAGGCGATTACGAGCAGTACTTC
TRBV4-1	few	TRBJ1-3	TRBD1	CASSQSQQGISGNTIYF	TGCGCCAGCAGCCAATCACAACAGGGGATCTCTGGAAACACCATATATTTT
TRBV25-1	once	TRBJ1-2	TRBD1	CASSDLAGGDYGYTF	TGTGCCAGCAGTGATTTGGCAGGGGGCGACTATGGCTACACCTTC
TRBV5-1	.	TRBJ1-2	TRBD1	CASSSGTGNAYGYTF	TGCGCCAGCAGCTCCGGGACAGGTAACGCCTATGGCTACACCTTC
TRBV6-5	.	TRBJ1-2	.	CASSYTGSVGCTF	TGTGCCAGCAGTTACACAGGAAGTGTTGGCTGCACCTTC
TRBV5-4	.	TRBJ2-7	TRBD2	CASSLGLAGGPREQYF	TGTGCCAGCAGCTTGGGACTAGCGGGGGGGCCGAGAGAGCAGTACTTC
TRBV7-9	.	TRBJ2-3	TRBD2	CASSLAGEGFRTQYF	TGTGCCAGCAGCCTAGCGGGAGAAGGATTCCGCACGCAGTATTTT
TRBV6-5	.	TRBJ1-2	TRBD1	CASSQGQGYRYTF	TGTGCCAGCAGTCAAGGACAGGGGTATCGCTACACCTTC
TRBV15	.	TRBJ2-5	TRBD1	CATSRDGRGPETQYF	TGTGCCACCAGCAGAGATGGAAGGGGGCCAGAGACCCAGTACTTC
TRBV7-8	few	TRBJ2-4	TRBD2	CASSFPTSGNIQYF	TGTGCCAGCAGCTTCCCGACTAGCGGCAACATTCAGTACTTC
TRBV29-1	.	TRBJ1-1	.	CRVVMNTEAFF	TGCAGGGTCGTAATGAACACTGAAGCTTTCTTT
TRBV12-3/TRBV12-4	once	TRBJ2-3	TRBD2	CASSPRGTSGGLTDTQYF	TGTGCCAGCAGTCCCCGTGGGACTAGCGGGGGCCTCACAGATACGCAGTATTTT
TRBV20-1	.	TRBJ1-2	.	CSARGRASGSYTF	TGCAGTGCTAGAGGCCGCGCCTCGGGTTCGTACACCTTC
TRBV5-1	.	TRBJ2-3	.	CASSLEPIPDTQYF	TGCGCCAGCAGCTTGGAACCGATCCCAGATACGCAGTATTTT
TRBV18	.	TRBJ2-3	TRBD1	CASSPIGTADTQYF	TGTGCCAGCTCACCTATCGGGACAGCAGATACGCAGTATTTT
TRBV5-1	.	TRBJ2-1	.	CASSRRGETPTQNEQFF	TGCGCCAGCAGCCGTAGAGGCGAGACTCCTACCCAAAATGAGCAGTTCTTC
TRBV5-1	.	TRBJ2-7	TRBD2	CASSLSGLAVSYEQYF	TGCGCCAGCAGCTTGTCGGGACTAGCGGTCTCCTACGAGCAGTACTTC